The clone carrying this TCR beta chain was detected once. The sample originates from a study of blood T cell repertoires in COVID-19. Across the study: Sources were T cells, B-cell-depleted T cells, or PBMCs; the material itself was cDNA or gDNA.

The junction had 6 bases not matched to a gene; V was cut back by 10 bases and J by 0 bases. From germline, CDR1 is MRHNA and CDR2 SNTAGT. The CDR3 length is 13 residues. The method was immunoSEQ multiplex PCR; TCRdb's version includes in-frame clones alone and lacks a portion of them. The table records roughly 130,000 clones, 75% to 90% of them present only once. This chain links TRBV6-4 with TRBJ2-7; 7 bases fit TRBD1. The clonotype was recovered from a man aged 60 to 69 with active or convalescent COVID-19. Sequences were obtained from peripheral blood. The CDR3 bases are TGTGCCATCCGGGACAGAAGCTCCTACGAGCAGTACTTC. Its protein is CAIRDRSSYEQYF.